This T cell receptor beta chain was recovered during a study of patients and donors after allogeneic stem cell transplantation. This clonotype was detected only a few times. TCRdb processed the RT-PCR reads anew with MiXCR; each CDR3 protein has one entry. This table holds more than 850,000 distinct CDR3 sequences, more than 15% found once. CDR1 and CDR2 (germline): LGHNA, YNFKEQ. The V and J ends lost 1 base and 3 bases respectively, with 10 bases between them. The CDR3 contains 15 residues. The sequenced material came from blood, either unsorted or a sorted T cell fraction (not recorded which). This sequence was found in a human donor who was either an allogeneic HSCT recipient or a stem cell or donor lymphocyte infusion donor (not recorded which). It is not recorded whose cells these are; they may come from a transplant donor. The chain joins TRBV4-2 to TRBJ1-5, with D possibly being TRBD1 (6 bases). The CDR3 DNA follows: TGTGCCAGCAGCCAAGTTCAGGGGCCCAATCAGCCCCAGCATTTT. Translation gives CASSQVQGPNQPQHF.